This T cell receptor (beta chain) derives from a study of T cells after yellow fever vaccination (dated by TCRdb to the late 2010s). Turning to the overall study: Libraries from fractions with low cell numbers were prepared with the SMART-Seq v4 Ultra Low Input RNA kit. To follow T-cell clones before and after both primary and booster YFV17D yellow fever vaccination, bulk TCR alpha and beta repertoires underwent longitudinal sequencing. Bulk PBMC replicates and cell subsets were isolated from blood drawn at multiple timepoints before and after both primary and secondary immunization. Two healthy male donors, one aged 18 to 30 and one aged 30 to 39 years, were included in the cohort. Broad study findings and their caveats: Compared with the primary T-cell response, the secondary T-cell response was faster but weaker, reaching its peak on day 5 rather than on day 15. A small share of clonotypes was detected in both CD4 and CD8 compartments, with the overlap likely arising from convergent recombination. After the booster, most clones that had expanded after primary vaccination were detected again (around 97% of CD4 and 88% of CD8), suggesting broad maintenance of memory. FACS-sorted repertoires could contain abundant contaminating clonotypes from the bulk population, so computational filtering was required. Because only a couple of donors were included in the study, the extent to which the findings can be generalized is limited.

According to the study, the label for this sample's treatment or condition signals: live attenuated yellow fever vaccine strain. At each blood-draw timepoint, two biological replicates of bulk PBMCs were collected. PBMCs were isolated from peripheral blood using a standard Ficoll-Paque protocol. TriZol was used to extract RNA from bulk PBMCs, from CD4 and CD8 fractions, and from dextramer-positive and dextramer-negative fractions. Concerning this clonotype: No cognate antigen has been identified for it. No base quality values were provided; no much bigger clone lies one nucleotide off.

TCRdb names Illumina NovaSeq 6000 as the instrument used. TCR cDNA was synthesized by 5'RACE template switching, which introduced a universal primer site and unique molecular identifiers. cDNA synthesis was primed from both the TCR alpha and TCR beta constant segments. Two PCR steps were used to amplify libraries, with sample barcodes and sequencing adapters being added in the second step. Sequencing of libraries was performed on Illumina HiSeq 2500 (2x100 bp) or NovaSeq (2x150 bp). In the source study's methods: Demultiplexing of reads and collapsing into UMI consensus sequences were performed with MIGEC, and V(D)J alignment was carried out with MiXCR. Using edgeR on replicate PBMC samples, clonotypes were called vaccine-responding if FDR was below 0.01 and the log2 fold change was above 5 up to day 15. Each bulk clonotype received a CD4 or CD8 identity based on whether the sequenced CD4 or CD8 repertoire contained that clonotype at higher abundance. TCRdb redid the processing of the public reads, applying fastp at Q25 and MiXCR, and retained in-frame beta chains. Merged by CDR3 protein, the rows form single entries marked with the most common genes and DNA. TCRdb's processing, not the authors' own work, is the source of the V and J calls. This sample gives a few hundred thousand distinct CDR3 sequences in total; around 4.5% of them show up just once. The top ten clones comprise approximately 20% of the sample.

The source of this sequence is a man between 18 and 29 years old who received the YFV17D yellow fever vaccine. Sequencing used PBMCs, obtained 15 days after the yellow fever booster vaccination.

In nucleotides, the sequence is TGCAGTGCAGGGCGGGGGTTAGATGAGCAGTTCTTC. Its protein is CSAGRGLDEQFF. The rearrangement combines TRBV20-1 with TRBJ2-1; TRBD2 matches 7 bases in the middle. Inclusive of the bounding cysteine and phenylalanine, the CDR3 is 12 residues long. Only the CDR3 DNA stays, 36 bases, in frame from base 1. As encoded in the germline V gene (reference sequence), CDR1 is DFQATT while CDR2 is SNEGSKA. Here V drops 6 bases and J drops 8 bases, and the junction holds 7 bases not matched to any gene.